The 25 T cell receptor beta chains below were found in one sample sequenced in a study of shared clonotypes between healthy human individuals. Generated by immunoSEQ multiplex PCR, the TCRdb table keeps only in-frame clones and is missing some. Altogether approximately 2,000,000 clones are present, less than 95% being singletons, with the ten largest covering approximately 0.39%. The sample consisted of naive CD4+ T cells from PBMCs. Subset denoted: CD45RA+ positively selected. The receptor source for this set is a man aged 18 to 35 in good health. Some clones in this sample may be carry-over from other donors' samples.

The CDR3 coding sequence is TGTGCCAGCAGCTTGGGGCAGGGTTCCTTCGCAGCGGGCTACACCTTC. Translated, it gives CASSLGQGSFAAGYTF. V gene TRBV5-5 combines with J gene TRBJ1-2, with a tentative D call TRBD1 (5 bases). Germline CDR1 SGHKS, CDR2 YYEKEE (reference sequence). The V and J ends lost 0 bases and 8 bases respectively, with 20 bases between them. The CDR3 has 16 residues. The complete variable domain, with remaining parts taken from reference TRBV5-5 and TRBJ1-2, reads DAGVTQSPTHLIKTRGQQVTLRCSPISGHKSVSWYQQVLGQGPQFIFQYYEKEERGRGNFPDRFSARQFPNYSSELNVNALLLGDSALYLCASSLGQGSFAAGYTFGSGTRLTVV.

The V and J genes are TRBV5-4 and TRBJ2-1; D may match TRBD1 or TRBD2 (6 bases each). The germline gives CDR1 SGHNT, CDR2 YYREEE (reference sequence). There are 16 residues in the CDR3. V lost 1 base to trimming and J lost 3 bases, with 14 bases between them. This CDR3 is CASSLPGADLYNEQFF. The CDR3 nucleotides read TGTGCCAGCAGCTTGCCGGGGGCGGATCTCTACAATGAGCAGTTCTTC.

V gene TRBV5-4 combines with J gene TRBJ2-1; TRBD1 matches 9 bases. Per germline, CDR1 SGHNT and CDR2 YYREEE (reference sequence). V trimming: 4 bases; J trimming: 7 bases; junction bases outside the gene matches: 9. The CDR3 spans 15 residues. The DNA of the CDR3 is TGTGCCAGCAGCGACGGGACAGGGTGGGGGAATGAGCAGTTCTTC. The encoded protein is CASSDGTGWGNEQFF.

The CDR3 sequence is CATSRTTSGSRNEQFF. For the CDR3, the DNA is TGTGCCACCAGCAGAACAACTAGCGGGAGCCGTAATGAGCAGTTCTTC. The chain joins TRBV15 to TRBJ2-1; 11 bases are a match to TRBD2. This CDR3 has 16 amino acids. Trimming took 2 bases from V and 7 from J; bases not matched to a gene: 7. The V gene's germline CDR1 is LNHNV and CDR2 YYDKDF (reference sequence).

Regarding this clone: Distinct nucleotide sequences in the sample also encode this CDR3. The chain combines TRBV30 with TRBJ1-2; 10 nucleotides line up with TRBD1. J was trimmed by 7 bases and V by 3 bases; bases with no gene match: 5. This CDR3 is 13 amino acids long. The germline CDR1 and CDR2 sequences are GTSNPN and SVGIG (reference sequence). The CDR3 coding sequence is TGTGCCTGGAGGGACAGGGGGTCTGGTGGCTACACCTTC. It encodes CAWRDRGSGGYTF.

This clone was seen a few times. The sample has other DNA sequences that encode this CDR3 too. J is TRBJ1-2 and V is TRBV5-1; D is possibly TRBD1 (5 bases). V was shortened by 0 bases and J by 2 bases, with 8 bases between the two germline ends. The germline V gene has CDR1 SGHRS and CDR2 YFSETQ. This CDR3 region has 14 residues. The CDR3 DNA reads TGCGCCAGCAGCTTGGCCGAGGGGAACTATGGCTACACCTTC. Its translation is CASSLAEGNYGYTF. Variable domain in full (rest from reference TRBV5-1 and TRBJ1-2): KAGVTQTPRYLIKTRGQQVTLSCSPISGHRSVSWYQQTPGQGLQFLFEYFSETQRNKGNFPGRFSGRQFSNSRSEMNVSTLELGDSALYLCASSLAEGNYGYTFGSGTRLTVV.

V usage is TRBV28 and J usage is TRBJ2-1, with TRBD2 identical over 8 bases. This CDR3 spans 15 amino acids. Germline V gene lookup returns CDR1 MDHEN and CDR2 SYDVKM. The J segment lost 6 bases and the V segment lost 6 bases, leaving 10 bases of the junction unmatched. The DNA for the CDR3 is TGTGCCAGCAGGACACCGGGACTAGGCACCAATGAGCAGTTCTTC. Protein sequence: CASRTPGLGTNEQFF.

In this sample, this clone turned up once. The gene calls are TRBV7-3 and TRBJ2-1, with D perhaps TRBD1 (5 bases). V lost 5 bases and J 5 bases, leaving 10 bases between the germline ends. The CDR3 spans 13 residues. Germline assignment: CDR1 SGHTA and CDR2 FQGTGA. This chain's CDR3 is CASSTQGDNEQFF. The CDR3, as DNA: TGTGCCAGCAGCACCCAAGGGGACAATGAGCAGTTCTTC. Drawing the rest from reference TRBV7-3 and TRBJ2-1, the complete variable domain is GAGVSQTPSNKVTEKGKYVELRCDPISGHTALYWYRQSLGQGPEFLIYFQGTGAADDSGLPNDRFFAVRPEGSVSTLKIQRTERGDSAVYLCASSTQGDNEQFFGPGTRLTVL.

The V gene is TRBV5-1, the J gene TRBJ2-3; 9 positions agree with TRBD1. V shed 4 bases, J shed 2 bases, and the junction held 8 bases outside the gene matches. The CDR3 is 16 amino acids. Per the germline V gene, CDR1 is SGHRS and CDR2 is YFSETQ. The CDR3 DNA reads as TGCGCCAGCAGCCTCGTTCGGACAGGGGACACAGATACGCAGTATTTT. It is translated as CASSLVRTGDTDTQYF.

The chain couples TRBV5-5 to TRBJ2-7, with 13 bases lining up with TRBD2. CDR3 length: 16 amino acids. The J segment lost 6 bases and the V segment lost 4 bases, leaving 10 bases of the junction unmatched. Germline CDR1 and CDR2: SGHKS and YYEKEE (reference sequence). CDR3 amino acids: CASSRGTSGIAAEQYF. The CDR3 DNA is TGTGCCAGCAGCCGAGGGACTAGCGGGATCGCGGCCGAGCAGTACTTC.

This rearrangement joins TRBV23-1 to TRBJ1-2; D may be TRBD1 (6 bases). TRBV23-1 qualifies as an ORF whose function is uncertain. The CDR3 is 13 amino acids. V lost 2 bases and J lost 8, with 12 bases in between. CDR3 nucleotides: TGCGCCAGCAGTCAAGCAGGGGCACAGGGCTACACCTTC. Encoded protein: CASSQAGAQGYTF.

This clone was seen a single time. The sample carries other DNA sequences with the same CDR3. CDR3 sequence: CASRLGGGETQYF. The CDR3 region has the DNA TGTGCCAGCAGACTGGGAGGGGGGGAGACCCAGTACTTC. The V gene is TRBV28, the J gene TRBJ2-5; D is possibly TRBD2 (7 bases). The germline V gene encodes CDR1 MDHEN and CDR2 SYDVKM. V shed 6 bases and J shed 5 bases, with 13 bases lying between them. CDR3 size: 13 residues.

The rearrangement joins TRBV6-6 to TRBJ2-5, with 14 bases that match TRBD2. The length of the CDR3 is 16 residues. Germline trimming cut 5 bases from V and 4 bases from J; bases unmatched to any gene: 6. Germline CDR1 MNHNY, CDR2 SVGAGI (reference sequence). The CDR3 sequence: CASSPGTSGSGETQYF. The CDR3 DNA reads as TGTGCCAGCAGTCCAGGGACTAGCGGGAGCGGAGAGACCCAGTACTTC.

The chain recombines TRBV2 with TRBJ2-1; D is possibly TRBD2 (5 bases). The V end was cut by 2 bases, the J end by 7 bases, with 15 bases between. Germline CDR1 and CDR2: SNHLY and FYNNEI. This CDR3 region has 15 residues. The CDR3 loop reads CASSELDSLVNEQFF. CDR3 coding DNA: TGTGCCAGCAGTGAACTGGACTCCCTTGTGAATGAGCAGTTCTTC.

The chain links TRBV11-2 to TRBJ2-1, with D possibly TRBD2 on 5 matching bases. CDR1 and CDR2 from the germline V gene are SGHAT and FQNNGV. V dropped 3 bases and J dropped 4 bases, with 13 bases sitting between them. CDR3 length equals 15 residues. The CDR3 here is CASSFVLDYYNEQFF. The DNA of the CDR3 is TGTGCCAGCAGCTTTGTACTAGATTATTACAATGAGCAGTTCTTC. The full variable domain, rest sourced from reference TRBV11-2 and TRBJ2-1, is EAGVAQSPRYKIIEKRQSVAFWCNPISGHATLYWYQQILGQGPKLLIQFQNNGVVDDSQLPKDRFSAERLKGVDSTLKIQPAKLEDSAVYLCASSFVLDYYNEQFFGPGTRLTVL.

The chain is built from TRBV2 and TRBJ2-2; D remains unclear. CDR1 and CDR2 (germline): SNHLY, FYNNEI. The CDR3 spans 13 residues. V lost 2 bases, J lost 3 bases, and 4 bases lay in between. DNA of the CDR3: TGTGCCAGCAGTGAAATCCACACCGGGGAGCTGTTTTTT. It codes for CASSEIHTGELFF.

CDR3 nucleotide sequence: TGTGCCACCAGCCCTACCGGGACAACTGGCGGGGCTAGCACAGATACGCAGTATTTT. It specifies CATSPTGTTGGASTDTQYF. The V call is TRBV15, the J call TRBJ2-3; D could derive from TRBD1 or TRBD2 (6 bases each). The CDR3 consists of 19 residues. V gave up 5 bases and J gave up 0 bases, with 24 bases separating them. In germline, CDR1 is LNHNV, CDR2 YYDKDF (reference sequence).

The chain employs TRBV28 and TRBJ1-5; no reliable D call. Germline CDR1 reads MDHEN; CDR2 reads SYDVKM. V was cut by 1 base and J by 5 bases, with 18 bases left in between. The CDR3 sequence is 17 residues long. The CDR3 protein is CASSLLGEEVLDQPQHF. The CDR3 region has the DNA TGTGCCAGCAGTTTATTGGGTGAGGAAGTACTCGATCAGCCCCAGCATTTT.

CDR3 residues: CASSPAPSNTEAFF. CDR3 coding DNA: TGTGCCAGCAGTCCCGCCCCATCGAACACTGAAGCTTTCTTT. The chain is built from TRBV28 and TRBJ1-1; D gene uncertain. Per germline, CDR1 MDHEN and CDR2 SYDVKM. There are 14 residues in the CDR3. Trimming took 5 bases from V and 1 from J, leaving 11 bases between them. Drawing the rest from reference TRBV28 and TRBJ1-1, the complete variable domain is DVKVTQSSRYLVKRTGEKVFLECVQDMDHENMFWYRQDPGLGLRLIYFSYDVKMKEKGDIPEGYSVSREKKERFSLILESASTNQTSMYLCASSPAPSNTEAFFGQGTRLTVV.

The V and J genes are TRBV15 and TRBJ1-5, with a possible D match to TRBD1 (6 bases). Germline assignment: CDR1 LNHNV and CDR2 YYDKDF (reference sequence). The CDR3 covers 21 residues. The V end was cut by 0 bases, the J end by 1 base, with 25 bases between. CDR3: CATSRDQDTGTRDKSNQPQHF. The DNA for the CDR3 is TGTGCCACCAGCAGAGATCAGGACACGGGCACAAGGGACAAAAGCAATCAGCCCCAGCATTTT.

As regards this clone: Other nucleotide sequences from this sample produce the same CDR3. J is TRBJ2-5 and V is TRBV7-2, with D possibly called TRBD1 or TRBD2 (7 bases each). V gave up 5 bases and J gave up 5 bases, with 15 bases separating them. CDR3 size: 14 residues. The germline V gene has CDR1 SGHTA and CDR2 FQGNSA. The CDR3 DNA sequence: TGTGCCAGCAGCCCAGGGGGGGCCAGGGAGACCCAGTACTTC. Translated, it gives CASSPGGARETQYF.

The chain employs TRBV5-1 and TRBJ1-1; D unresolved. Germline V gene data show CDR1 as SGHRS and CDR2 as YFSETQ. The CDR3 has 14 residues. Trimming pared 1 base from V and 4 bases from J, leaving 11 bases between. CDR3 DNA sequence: TGCGCCAGCAGCTTGTTCGACGGTAGCACTGAAGCTTTCTTT. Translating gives CASSLFDGSTEAFF.

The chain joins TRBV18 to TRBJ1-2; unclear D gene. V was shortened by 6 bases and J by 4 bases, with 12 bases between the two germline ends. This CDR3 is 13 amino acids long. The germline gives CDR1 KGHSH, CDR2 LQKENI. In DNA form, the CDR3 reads TGTGCCAGCTCCCTTCTGCAGGTCTATGGCTACACCTTC. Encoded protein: CASSLLQVYGYTF.

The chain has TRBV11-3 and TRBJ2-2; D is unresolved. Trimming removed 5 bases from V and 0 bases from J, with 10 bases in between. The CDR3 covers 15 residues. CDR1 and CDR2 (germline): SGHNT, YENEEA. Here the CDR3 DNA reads TGTGCCAGCAGCCCCCTGGGTACGAACACCGGGGAGCTGTTTTTT. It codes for CASSPLGTNTGELFF.

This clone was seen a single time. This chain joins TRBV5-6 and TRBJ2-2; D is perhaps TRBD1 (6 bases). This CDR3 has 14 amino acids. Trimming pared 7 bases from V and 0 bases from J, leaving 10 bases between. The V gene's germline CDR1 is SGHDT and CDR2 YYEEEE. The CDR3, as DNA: TGTGCCAGCCAGGGGCTACCGAACACCGGGGAGCTGTTTTTT. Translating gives CASQGLPNTGELFF.